This record concerns one T cell receptor beta chain sequence. Its binding antigen is unknown. No base quality information exists; no much larger clone differs at one position. V loses 10 bases at its end and J loses 8 bases; junction bases beyond the gene matches: 18. CDR1 and CDR2 (KGHDR, SFDVKD) derive from the germline V gene. The CDR3 covers 16 residues, taking in both the cysteine and the phenylalanine. Only the CDR3 DNA is retained, 48 bases long and in frame from the first base. The data derive from a study of control samples from healthy donors and cancer patients (dated by TCRdb to about 2020). The method behind the library was the immunoSEQ multiplex PCR assay. The table comes from immuneACCESS by way of TCRdb, which keeps in-frame sequences with V and J called. Part of the clones is missing from these tables; in studies checked, under half for an unresolved V gene and the rest for unknown reasons. The sample table records about 120,000 clones; approximately 87% of these occur just once. 9.5% to 13% of the sample belongs to the ten largest clones.

This receptor chain uses TRBV24-1 and TRBJ2-2; the junction holds 7 bases that match TRBD1. The clonotype was recovered from a man aged 25-40 years in good health. Sequenced: blood. The nucleotide sequence reads as follows: TGTGCCACTAGTTCGACAGGGCTCTCTTCCCCGGGGGAGCTGTTTTTT. Its protein is CATSSTGLSSPGELFF.